This is a list of T cell receptor beta chains from one sample in a study of blood T cell repertoires in COVID-19. Assay used: immunoSEQ multiplex PCR; TCRdb lists only in-frame clones, some missing. Among roughly 41,000 clones listed, roughly 91% were seen once. Source material: peripheral blood. These receptors all come from a human donor in a cohort sampled during active COVID-19. Both conserved end residues are part of each CDR3. The order of the fields is V gene, clone size, D gene, J gene, CDR3 protein, CDR3 DNA. D genes are given only for firm matches. Rows may omit the clone size; those that give it use once, few, many or a size class.

>TRBV6-5|.|.|TRBJ2-1
CASALGVPGGEQFF
TGTGCCAGTGCATTGGGGGTGCCTGGGGGCGAGCAGTTCTTC
>TRBV24-1|.|TRBD2|TRBJ2-1
CATSDFGLAGFSNEQFF
TGTGCCACCAGTGACTTCGGGCTAGCGGGGTTTAGCAATGAGCAGTTCTTC
>TRBV5-1|.|TRBD1|TRBJ2-7
CASQGGNSYEQYF
TGCGCCAGTCAAGGGGGCAACTCCTACGAGCAGTACTTC
>TRBV11-3|.|.|TRBJ2-7
CASSRRGGYEQYF
TGTGCCAGCAGCAGGAGGGGAGGCTACGAGCAGTACTTC
>TRBV28|few|.|TRBJ1-3
CASSMLPGLRSDTIYF
TGTGCCAGCAGTATGCTTCCGGGACTCCGTTCGGACACCATATATTTT
>TRBV15|once|TRBD1|TRBJ1-1
CATSRDSTRGRGTEAFF
TGTGCCACCAGCAGAGATAGTACAAGGGGGCGCGGCACTGAAGCTTTCTTT
>TRBV19|few|TRBD1|TRBJ2-2
CASSAGQEAGELFF
TGTGCCAGTAGTGCCGGACAGGAGGCCGGGGAGCTGTTTTTT
>TRBV13|once|TRBD2|TRBJ2-5
CASSSERGQETQYF
TGTGCCAGCAGCTCCGAGCGGGGCCAAGAGACCCAGTACTTC
>TRBV6-4|.|.|TRBJ2-1
CASSPLAATYNEQFF
TGTGCCAGCAGTCCACTAGCCGCAACCTACAATGAGCAGTTCTTC
>TRBV15|.|.|TRBJ2-6
CATSRLTGLASGANVLTF
TGTGCCACCAGCAGATTGACAGGCCTCGCCTCTGGGGCCAACGTCCTGACTTTC
>TRBV7-9|few|.|TRBJ2-2
CASSPHRPPGELFF
TGTGCCAGCAGCCCCCACAGGCCGCCCGGGGAGCTGTTTTTT
>TRBV19|.|TRBD1|TRBJ1-5
CASSRDRGFSQPQHF
TGTGCCAGTAGTCGGGACAGGGGGTTCTCACAGCCCCAGCATTTT
>TRBV6-5|.|.|TRBJ2-5
CASSPHSQETQYF
TGTGCCAGCAGCCCCCACAGCCAAGAGACCCAGTACTTC
>TRBV9|.|.|TRBJ2-7
CASSTDRSSYEQYF
TGTGCCAGCAGCACGGACAGAAGCTCCTACGAGCAGTACTTC
>TRBV10-2|.|TRBD2|TRBJ2-1
CASKAGLQYNEQFF
TGCGCCAGCAAAGCGGGACTACAATACAATGAGCAGTTCTTC
>TRBV27|.|TRBD1|TRBJ2-7
CASLAPTGTGPTYEQYF
TGTGCCAGCCTAGCTCCAACCGGGACAGGGCCCACCTACGAGCAGTACTTC
>TRBV28|.|.|TRBJ1-2
CASNPGYGYTF
TGTGCCAGCAACCCAGGGTATGGCTACACCTTC
>TRBV7-3|.|.|TRBJ2-1
CASSPTLAHNEQFF
TGTGCCAGCAGTCCGACGTTAGCACACAATGAGCAGTTCTTC
>TRBV28|.|.|TRBJ2-3
CASSLTGLGSTDTQYF
TGTGCCAGCAGCCTCACAGGGCTGGGCAGCACAGATACGCAGTATTTT
>TRBV28|.|TRBD2|TRBJ2-1
CASSFPSGGPLSYNEQFF
TGTGCCAGCAGTTTCCCCTCGGGAGGCCCCCTTTCTTACAATGAGCAGTTCTTC
>TRBV3-1/TRBV3-2|.|TRBD1|TRBJ1-2
CASSQLGGQGSGYTF
TGTGCCAGCAGCCAGCTGGGGGGACAGGGTTCTGGCTACACCTTC
>TRBV27|once|.|TRBJ1-5
CASSLSAAPYQGRVSWNQPQHF
TGTGCCAGCAGTTTATCCGCTGCTCCCTACCAGGGGAGGGTGTCGTGGAATCAGCCCCAGCATTTT
>TRBV9|few|.|TRBJ2-7
CASSKGRQESYEQYF
TGTGCCAGCAGCAAAGGGAGACAGGAGTCCTACGAGCAGTACTTC
>TRBV7-2|.|.|TRBJ1-1
CASSLAGVAEAFF
TGTGCCAGCAGCTTAGCGGGAGTTGCTGAAGCTTTCTTT
>TRBV19|.|.|TRBJ1-5
CASSIEEGVNQPQHF
TGTGCCAGTAGTATTGAAGAGGGGGTGAATCAGCCCCAGCATTTT